These 9 T cell receptor beta chains share one sample of origin, sequenced in a study of shared clonotypes between healthy human individuals. This table comes from immunoSEQ multiplex PCR, and its TCRdb copy is limited to in-frame clones, with some not included. Of millions of clones listed, just over 90% are singletons. The source material was naive CD4+ T cells sorted from blood. The sample's subset: CD45RA+ positively selected. These receptors came from a young man in good health.

The rearrangement uses TRBV4-1 and TRBJ2-7, with a tentative D call TRBD1 (5 bases). V dropped 1 base and J dropped 2 bases, with 15 bases sitting between them. The CDR3 runs to 16 residues. Germline V gene lookup returns CDR1 MGHRA and CDR2 YSYEKL. The CDR3 protein is CASSQGLTGPTYEQYF. CDR3 sequence (DNA): TGCGCCAGCAGCCAAGGGCTAACAGGCCCTACCTACGAGCAGTACTTC.

The genes are TRBV9 and TRBJ2-5; 11 bases agree with TRBD2. CDR3 size: 19 residues. V trimming: 0 bases; J trimming: 0 bases; junction bases outside the gene matches: 10. Per germline, CDR1 SGDLS and CDR2 YYNGEE. CDR3 in amino acids: CASSVEGGTSGGHQETQYF. The CDR3 coding sequence is TGTGCCAGCAGCGTAGAGGGAGGAACTAGCGGGGGACACCAAGAGACCCAGTACTTC.

The gene calls are TRBV18 and TRBJ1-2; TRBD1 matches 7 bases. Germline-derived CDR1 and CDR2 are KGHSH and LQKENI. The CDR3 length is 13 residues. J was trimmed by 8 bases and V by 3 bases; bases with no gene match: 6. CDR3: CASSPQGGFGYTF. In DNA, the CDR3 is TGTGCCAGCTCACCCCAGGGGGGGTTCGGCTACACCTTC.

V and J are TRBV30 and TRBJ1-2; D remains ambiguous. CDR3 length: 12 residues. The ends were cut back, 2 bases at V and 4 bases at J, with 8 bases in the middle. Germline V gives CDR1 GTSNPN, CDR2 SVGIG (reference sequence). The CDR3: CAWSFSGYGYTF. The CDR3 coding sequence is TGTGCCTGGAGTTTTAGCGGCTATGGCTACACCTTC.

This chain links TRBV18 with TRBJ2-7; 8 nucleotides align to TRBD2. The V gene end was trimmed by 6 bases and the J gene end by 4 bases; junction bases not matched to a gene: 11. The length of the CDR3 is 15 residues. CDR1 and CDR2 from the germline V gene are KGHSH and LQKENI. The DNA of the CDR3 is TGTGCCAGCTCCCCTTCAAGCGGGAGCGGATACGAGCAGTACTTC. This encodes CASSPSSGSGYEQYF.

The rearrangement links TRBV19 to TRBJ2-5; D is unresolved. Trimming took 5 bases from V and 0 from J, leaving 10 bases between them. Per germline, CDR1 LNHDA and CDR2 SQIVND (reference sequence). The CDR3 is 14 residues long. CDR3 in amino acids: CASSAVAHQETQYF. For the CDR3, the DNA is TGTGCCAGTAGTGCTGTGGCACACCAAGAGACCCAGTACTTC.

The chain links TRBV5-1 to TRBJ2-5; D gene ambiguous. V lost 6 bases, J lost 1 base, and 13 bases lay in between. The CDR3 extends over 14 amino acids. From germline, CDR1 is SGHRS and CDR2 YFSETQ. CDR3 residues: CASKPPGFQETQYF. The CDR3 coding sequence is TGCGCCAGCAAGCCTCCGGGTTTCCAAGAGACCCAGTACTTC.

This chain uses TRBV7-9 with TRBJ1-6; the D gene is possibly TRBD1 (6 bases). This CDR3 is 15 amino acids long. V lost 5 bases, J lost 6 bases, and 14 bases lay in between. The germline gives CDR1 SEHNR, CDR2 FQNEAQ (reference sequence). The CDR3 DNA sequence: TGTGCCAGCAGCCCCCCGGGACACTCTAATTCACCCCTCCACTTT. It encodes CASSPPGHSNSPLHF.

The sample holds a few counts of this clone. The rearrangement joins TRBV6-1 to TRBJ1-6, with D perhaps matching TRBD1 (5 bases). V shed 1 base and J shed 5 bases, with 9 bases lying between them. The CDR3 consists of 15 residues. CDR1 is MNHNS, CDR2 SASEGT, per germline. Here the CDR3 reads CASSEVGPHNSPLHF. CDR3 coding DNA: TGTGCCAGCAGTGAAGTGGGACCTCATAATTCACCCCTCCACTTT.